These 8 T cell receptor beta chains were sequenced from one sample in a study of blood T cells in healthy people across ages. A sample-barcoded 5' primer and a J-beta primer mix were used in a second PCR of roughly 6 to 11 cycles. In TCRdb, the 5' RACE reads were re-called with MiXCR into one record per CDR3 protein. Of just over 800,000 distinct CDR3 sequences in the sample, approximately 65% were seen once. The sequenced sample consisted of blood. These receptors all come from a young man in good health.

This clonotype was recorded many times. The genes are TRBV12-3 or TRBV12-4 and TRBJ2-4; 7 bases map to TRBD1. There are 14 residues in the CDR3. J lost 8 bases, V lost 1 base, and 5 bases had no gene match. The CDR3 region is CASSLGSQGDIQYF. CDR3 nucleotide sequence: TGTGCCAGCAGTTTAGGATCCCAGGGGGACATTCAGTACTTC.

The chain is built from TRBV12-3 or TRBV12-4 and TRBJ2-1; 7 positions agree with TRBD2. The J segment lost 6 bases and the V segment lost 5 bases, leaving 10 bases of the junction unmatched. This CDR3 comprises 15 residues. The CDR3 protein is CASSRVPGLSNEQFF. CDR3 in DNA: TGTGCCAGCAGTCGAGTCCCGGGACTATCCAATGAGCAGTTCTTC.

The rearrangement uses TRBV7-9 and TRBJ2-2; a possible D gene is TRBD2 (5 bases). From germline, CDR1 is SEHNR and CDR2 FQNEAQ (reference sequence). This CDR3 contains 15 residues. V lost 3 bases, J lost 2 bases, and 10 bases lay in between. The CDR3, as DNA: TGTGCCAGCAGCTTGCTAGCCGCTAACACCGGGGAGCTGTTTTTT. This encodes CASSLLAANTGELFF.

V gene TRBV29-1 combines with J gene TRBJ2-3; 8 nucleotides line up with TRBD2. The CDR3 spans 14 residues. Germline loops: CDR1 SQVTM, CDR2 ANQGSEA. V trimming: 4 bases; J trimming: 2 bases; junction bases outside the gene matches: 5. Written as DNA, the CDR3 is TGCAGCGTTGCTGGGACTAGATTCACAGATACGCAGTATTTT. Translation: CSVAGTRFTDTQYF.

This clonotype was seen at least ten times. The CDR3 spells CASSLVTDGTDTQYF. In nucleotides, the CDR3 is TGCGCCAGCAGCTTGGTCACGGATGGCACAGATACGCAGTATTTT. The chain combines TRBV5-1 with TRBJ2-3; D is unresolved. V dropped 0 bases and J dropped 1 base, with 9 bases sitting between them. This CDR3 has 15 amino acids. Per the germline V gene, CDR1 is SGHRS and CDR2 is YFSETQ.

The rearrangement joins TRBV7-2 to TRBJ2-5; TRBD2 might be the D (6 bases). Deletions cut 5 bases from V and 7 bases from J, with 20 bases between. This CDR3 is built from 15 residues. From germline, CDR1 is SGHTA and CDR2 FQGNSA. CDR3 loop: CASSPSGEAMWTQYF. CDR3 in DNA: TGTGCCAGCAGCCCCTCGGGGGAGGCGATGTGGACCCAGTACTTC.

This rearrangement joins TRBV9 to TRBJ2-1; 11 nucleotides align to TRBD2. V was clipped by 2 bases and J by 5 bases; unmatched bases: 6. Germline values: CDR1 SGDLS, CDR2 YYNGEE. The CDR3 consists of 16 residues. The CDR3 region is CASSVGLAVVNNEQFF. The DNA of the CDR3 is TGTGCCAGCAGCGTGGGACTAGCGGTCGTTAACAATGAGCAGTTCTTC.

This clonotype was observed a single time. The chain uses TRBV20-1 and TRBJ2-5; 12 bases are shared with TRBD1. The assigned J gene may be wrong: the sequence end matches TRBJ2-7 better. CDR3 length: 15 amino acids. Germline-derived CDR1 and CDR2 are DFQATT and SNEGSKA (reference sequence). In DNA form, the CDR3 reads TGCAGTGCTAGAGATCGGGACAGGGGGCGCGACGAGCAGTACTTC. Protein product: CSARDRDRGRDEQYF.